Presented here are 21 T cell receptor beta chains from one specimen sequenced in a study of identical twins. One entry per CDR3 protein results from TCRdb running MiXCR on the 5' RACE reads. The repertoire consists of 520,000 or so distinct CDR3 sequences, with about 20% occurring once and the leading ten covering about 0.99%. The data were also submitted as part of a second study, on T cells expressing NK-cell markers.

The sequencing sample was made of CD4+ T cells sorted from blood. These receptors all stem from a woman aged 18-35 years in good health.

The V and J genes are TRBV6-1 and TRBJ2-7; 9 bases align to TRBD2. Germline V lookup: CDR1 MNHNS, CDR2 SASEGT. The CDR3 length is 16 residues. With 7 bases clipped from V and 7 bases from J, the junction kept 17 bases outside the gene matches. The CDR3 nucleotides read TGTGCCAGCACCTATAGCGTGGCGGGAGGGCCGGGTGAGCAGTACTTC. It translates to CASTYSVAGGPGEQYF.

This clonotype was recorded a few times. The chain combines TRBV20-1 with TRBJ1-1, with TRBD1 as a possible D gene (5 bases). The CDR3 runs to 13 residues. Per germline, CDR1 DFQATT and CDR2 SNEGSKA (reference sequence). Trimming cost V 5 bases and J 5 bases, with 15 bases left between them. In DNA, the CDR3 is TGCAGTGCTTGGGGCCCGAGTGAAACTGAAGCTTTCTTT. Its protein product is CSAWGPSETEAFF.

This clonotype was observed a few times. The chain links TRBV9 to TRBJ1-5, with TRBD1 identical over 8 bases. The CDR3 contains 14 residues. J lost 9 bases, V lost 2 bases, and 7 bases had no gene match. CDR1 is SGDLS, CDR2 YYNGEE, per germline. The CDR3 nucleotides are TGTGCCAGCAGCGTGGACAGGGACACTTCGCCCCAGCATTTT. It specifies CASSVDRDTSPQHF.

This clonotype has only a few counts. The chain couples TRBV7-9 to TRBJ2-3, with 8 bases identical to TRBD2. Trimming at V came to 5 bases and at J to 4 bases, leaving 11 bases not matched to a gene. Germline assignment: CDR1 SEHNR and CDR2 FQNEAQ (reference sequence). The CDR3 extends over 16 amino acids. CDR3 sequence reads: CASSRRGAGEPDTQYF. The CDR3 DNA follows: TGTGCCAGCAGCCGGCGAGGAGCGGGGGAACCAGATACGCAGTATTTT.

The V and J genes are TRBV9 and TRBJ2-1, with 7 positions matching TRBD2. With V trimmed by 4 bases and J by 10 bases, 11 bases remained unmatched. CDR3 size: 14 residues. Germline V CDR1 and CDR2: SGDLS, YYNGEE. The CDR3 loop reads CASSFAKTSREQFF. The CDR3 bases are TGTGCCAGCAGCTTCGCGAAGACTAGCAGAGAGCAGTTCTTC.

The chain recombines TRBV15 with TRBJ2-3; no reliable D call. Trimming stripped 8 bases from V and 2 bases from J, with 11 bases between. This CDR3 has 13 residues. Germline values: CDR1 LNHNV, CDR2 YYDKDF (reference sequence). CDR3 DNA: TGTGCCACCGGAGTGAACCCCACAGATACGCAGTATTTT. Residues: CATGVNPTDTQYF. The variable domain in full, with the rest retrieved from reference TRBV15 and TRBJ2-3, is DAMVIQNPRYQVTQFGKPVTLSCSQTLNHNVMYWYQQKSSQAPKLLFHYYDKDFNNEADTPDNFQSRRPNTSFCFLDIRSPGLGDTAMYLCATGVNPTDTQYFGPGTRLTVL.

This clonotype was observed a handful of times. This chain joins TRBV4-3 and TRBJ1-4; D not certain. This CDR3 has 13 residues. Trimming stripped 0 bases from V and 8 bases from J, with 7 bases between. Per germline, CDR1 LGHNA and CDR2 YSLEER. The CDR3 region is CASSQDLWEKLFF. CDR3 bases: TGCGCCAGCAGCCAAGATCTCTGGGAAAAACTGTTTTTT.

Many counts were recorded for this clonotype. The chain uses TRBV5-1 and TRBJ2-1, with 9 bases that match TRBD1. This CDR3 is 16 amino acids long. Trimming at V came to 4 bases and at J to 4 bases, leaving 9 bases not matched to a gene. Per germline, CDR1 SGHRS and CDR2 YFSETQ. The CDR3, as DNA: TGCGCCAGCAGCCGGACAGGGGCGGCTGGTTACAATGAGCAGTTCTTC. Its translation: CASSRTGAAGYNEQFF. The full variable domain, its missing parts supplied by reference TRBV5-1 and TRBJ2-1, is KAGVTQTPRYLIKTRGQQVTLSCSPISGHRSVSWYQQTPGQGLQFLFEYFSETQRNKGNFPGRFSGRQFSNSRSEMNVSTLELGDSALYLCASSRTGAAGYNEQFFGPGTRLTVL.

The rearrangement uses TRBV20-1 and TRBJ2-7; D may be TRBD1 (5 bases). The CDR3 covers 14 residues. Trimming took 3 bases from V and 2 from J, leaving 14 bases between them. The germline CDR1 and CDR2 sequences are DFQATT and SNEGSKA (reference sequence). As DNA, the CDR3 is TGCAGTGCTAGCGGACACAGGCGTACCTACGAGCAGTACTTC. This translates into CSASGHRRTYEQYF.

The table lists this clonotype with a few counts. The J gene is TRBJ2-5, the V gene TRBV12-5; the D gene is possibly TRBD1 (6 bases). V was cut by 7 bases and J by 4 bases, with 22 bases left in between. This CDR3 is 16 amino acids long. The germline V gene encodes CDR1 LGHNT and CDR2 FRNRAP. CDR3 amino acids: CASAPGQRSFLETQYF. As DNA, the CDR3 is TGTGCTAGTGCCCCCGGACAGCGCTCGTTCTTAGAGACCCAGTACTTC.

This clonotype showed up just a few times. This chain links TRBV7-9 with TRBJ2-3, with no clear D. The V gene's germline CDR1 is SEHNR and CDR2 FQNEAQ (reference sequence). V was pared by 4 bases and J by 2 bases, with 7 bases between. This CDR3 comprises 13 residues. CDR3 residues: CASSSTYTDTQYF. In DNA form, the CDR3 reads TGTGCCAGCAGCTCCACCTACACAGATACGCAGTATTTT. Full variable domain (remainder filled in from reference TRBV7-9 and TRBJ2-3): DTGVSQNPRHKITKRGQNVTFRCDPISEHNRLYWYRQTLGQGPEFLTYFQNEAQLEKSRLLSDRFSAERPKGSFSTLEIQRTEQGDSAMYLCASSSTYTDTQYFGPGTRLTVL.

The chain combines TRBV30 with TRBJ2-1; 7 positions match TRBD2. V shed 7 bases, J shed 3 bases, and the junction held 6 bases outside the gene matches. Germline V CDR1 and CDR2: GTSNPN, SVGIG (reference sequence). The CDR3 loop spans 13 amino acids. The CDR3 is CASLRDYYNEQFF. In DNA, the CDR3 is TGTGCCTCACTCCGGGACTACTACAATGAGCAGTTCTTC.

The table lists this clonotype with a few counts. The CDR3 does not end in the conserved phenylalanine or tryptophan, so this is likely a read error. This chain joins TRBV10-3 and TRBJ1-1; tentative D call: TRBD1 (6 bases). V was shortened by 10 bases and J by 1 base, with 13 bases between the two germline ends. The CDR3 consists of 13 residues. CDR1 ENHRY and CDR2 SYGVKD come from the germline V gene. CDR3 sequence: CATTVDRNTEAFS. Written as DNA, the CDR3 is TGTGCCACAACGGTGGACAGGAACACTGAAGCTTTCTCT.

The CDR3 is CASSELTTDSYEQYF. CDR3 nucleotide sequence: TGTGCCAGCAGTGAACTGACAACCGACTCCTACGAGCAGTACTTC. The chain links TRBV28 to TRBJ2-7, with D unresolved. Germline V lookup: CDR1 MDHEN, CDR2 SYDVKM. The CDR3 loop spans 15 amino acids. V was trimmed by 5 bases and J by 0 bases, leaving 14 bases between them. Using reference TRBV28 and TRBJ2-7 for the parts outside the CDR3, the full variable domain is DVKVTQSSRYLVKRTGEKVFLECVQDMDHENMFWYRQDPGLGLRLIYFSYDVKMKEKGDIPEGYSVSREKKERFSLILESASTNQTSMYLCASSELTTDSYEQYFGPGTRLTVT.

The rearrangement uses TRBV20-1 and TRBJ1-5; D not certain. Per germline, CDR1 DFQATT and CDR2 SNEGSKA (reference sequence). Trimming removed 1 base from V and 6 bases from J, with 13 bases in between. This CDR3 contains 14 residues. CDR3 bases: TGCAGTGCTAGAGGCGACCTTCGGGGTCAGCCCCAGCATTTT. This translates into CSARGDLRGQPQHF.

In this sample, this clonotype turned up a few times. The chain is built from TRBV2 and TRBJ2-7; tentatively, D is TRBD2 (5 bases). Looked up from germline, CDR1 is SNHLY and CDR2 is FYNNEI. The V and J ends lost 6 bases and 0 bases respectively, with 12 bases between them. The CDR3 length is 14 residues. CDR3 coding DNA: TGTGCCAGCAGCGCGGAGCGGAGCTCCTACGAGCAGTACTTC. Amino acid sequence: CASSAERSSYEQYF.

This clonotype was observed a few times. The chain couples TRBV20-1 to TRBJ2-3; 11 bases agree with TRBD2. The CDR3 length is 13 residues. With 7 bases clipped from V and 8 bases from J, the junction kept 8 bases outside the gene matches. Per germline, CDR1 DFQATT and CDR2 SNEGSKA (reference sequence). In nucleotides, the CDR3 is TGCAGTGTCCGGACTAGCGGGCTCGGTACGCAGTATTTT. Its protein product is CSVRTSGLGTQYF.

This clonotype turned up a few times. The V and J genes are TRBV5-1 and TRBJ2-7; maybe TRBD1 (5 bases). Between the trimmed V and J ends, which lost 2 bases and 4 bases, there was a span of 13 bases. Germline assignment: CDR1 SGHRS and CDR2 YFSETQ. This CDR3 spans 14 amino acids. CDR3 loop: CASSFTGSTYEQYF. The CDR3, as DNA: TGCGCCAGCAGCTTTACAGGCTCCACTTACGAGCAGTACTTC.

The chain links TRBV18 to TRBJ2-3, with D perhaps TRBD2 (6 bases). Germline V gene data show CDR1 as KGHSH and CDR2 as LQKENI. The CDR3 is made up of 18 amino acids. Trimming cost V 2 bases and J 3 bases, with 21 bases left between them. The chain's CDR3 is CASSPVIVAEAATDTQYF. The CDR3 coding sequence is TGTGCCAGCTCACCAGTCATTGTAGCGGAGGCGGCAACAGATACGCAGTATTTT.

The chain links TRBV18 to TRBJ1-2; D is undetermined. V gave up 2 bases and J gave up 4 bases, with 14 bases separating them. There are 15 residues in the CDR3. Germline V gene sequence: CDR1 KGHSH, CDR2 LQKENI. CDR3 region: CASSPFSESGYGYTF. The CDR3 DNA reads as TGTGCCAGCTCACCATTTTCGGAATCGGGCTATGGCTACACCTTC.

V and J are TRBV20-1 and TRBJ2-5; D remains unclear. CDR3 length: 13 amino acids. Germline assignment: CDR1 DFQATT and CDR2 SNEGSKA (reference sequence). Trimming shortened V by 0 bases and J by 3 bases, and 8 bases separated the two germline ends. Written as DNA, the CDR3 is TGCAGTGCTAGAGAGGGCAGGAAAGAGACCCAGTACTTC. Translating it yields CSAREGRKETQYF.